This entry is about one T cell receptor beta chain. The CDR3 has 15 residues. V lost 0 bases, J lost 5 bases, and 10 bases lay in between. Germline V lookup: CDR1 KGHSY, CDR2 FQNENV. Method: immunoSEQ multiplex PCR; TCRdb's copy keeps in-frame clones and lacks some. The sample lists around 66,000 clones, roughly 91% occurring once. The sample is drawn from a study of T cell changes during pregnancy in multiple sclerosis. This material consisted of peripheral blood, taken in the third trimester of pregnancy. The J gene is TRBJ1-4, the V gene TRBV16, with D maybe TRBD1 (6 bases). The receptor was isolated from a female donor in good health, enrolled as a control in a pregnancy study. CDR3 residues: CASSQSRGANEKLFF. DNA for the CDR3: TGTGCCAGCAGCCAATCACGGGGGGCAAATGAAAAACTGTTTTTT.